What follows is one T cell receptor beta chain and its context. This sample is part of a study of T cell changes during pregnancy in multiple sclerosis. Assay used: immunoSEQ multiplex PCR; TCRdb lists only in-frame clones, some missing. The data contain around 39,000 clones, approximately 90% of them singletons. The CDR3 spans 16 residues. CDR1 is SGHVS and CDR2 is FNYEAQ in the germline V gene. The J segment lost 0 bases and the V segment lost 1 base, leaving 0 bases of the junction unmatched. The TCR was taken from a female donor with multiple sclerosis, enrolled in a pregnancy study. Sequencing was performed on CD8+ T cells from peripheral blood mononuclear cells, taken before pregnancy. This chain uses TRBV7-6 with TRBJ1-5, with TRBD1 matching 10 bases. The DNA of the CDR3 is TGTGCCAGCAGCTTAGGGACAGGGGGTAGCAATCAGCCCCAGCATTTT. This codes for CASSLGTGGSNQPQHF.